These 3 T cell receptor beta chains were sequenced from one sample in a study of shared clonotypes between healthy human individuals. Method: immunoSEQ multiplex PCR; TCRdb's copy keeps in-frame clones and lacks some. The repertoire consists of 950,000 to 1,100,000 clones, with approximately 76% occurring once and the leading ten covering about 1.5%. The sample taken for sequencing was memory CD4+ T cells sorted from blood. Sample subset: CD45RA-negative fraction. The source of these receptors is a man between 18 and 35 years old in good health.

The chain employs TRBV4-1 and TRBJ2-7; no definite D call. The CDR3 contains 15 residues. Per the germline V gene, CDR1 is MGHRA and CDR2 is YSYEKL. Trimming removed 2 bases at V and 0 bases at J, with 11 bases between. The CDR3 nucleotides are TGCGCCAGCAGCCAATACTCGGTGACCTCCTACGAGCAGTACTTC. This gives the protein CASSQYSVTSYEQYF.

As DNA, the CDR3 is TGTGCCAGCAGTTCATTACACTCAGGGTTTGGCTACACCTTC. Translated: CASSSLHSGFGYTF. The chain links TRBV6-5 to TRBJ1-2; D is possibly TRBD1 (5 bases). V dropped 4 bases and J dropped 7 bases, with 16 bases sitting between them. The germline gives CDR1 MNHEY, CDR2 SVGAGI. The length of the CDR3 is 14 residues.

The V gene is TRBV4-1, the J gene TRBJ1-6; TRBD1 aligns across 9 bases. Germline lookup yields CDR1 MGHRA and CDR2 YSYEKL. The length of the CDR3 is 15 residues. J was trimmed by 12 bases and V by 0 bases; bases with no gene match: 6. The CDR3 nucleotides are TGCGCCAGCAGCCAAGAAGAGGACAGGGGAGGACCCCTCCACTTT. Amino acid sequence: CASSQEEDRGGPLHF.